This T cell receptor beta chain emerged from a study of blood T cell repertoires in COVID-19. At the level of the study: Specimens from acute and convalescent COVID-19 originated in the United States, Italy and Spain. The analysed material was cDNA or gDNA that came from T cells, B-cell-depleted T cells, or PBMCs.

V was pared by 0 bases and J by 6 bases, with 10 bases of the junction left unmatched. The CDR3 covers 17 residues. Germline assignment: CDR1 LGHDT and CDR2 YNNKEL (reference sequence). Methods used by the authors: Estimated nucleated cell counts came from reference gene primer amplification. Profiled with immunoSEQ multiplex PCR; TCRdb holds only in-frame clones, not every one. V and J calls and clone size are those listed in that table; D and trimming were worked out from the DNA. Altogether around 260,000 clones are present, around nine tenths being singletons, with the ten largest covering about 10%.

This chain joins TRBV3-1 (or the pseudogene TRBV3-2) and TRBJ2-7; 11 bases agree with TRBD1. The specimen sequenced was peripheral blood. This receptor was identified in a man in his forties or fifties who had recovered from COVID-19. CDR3 nucleotide sequence: TGTGCCAGCAGCCAAGAAAGTCCGGGACAGGGGGACTCCGAGCAGTACTTC. Translation gives CASSQESPGQGDSEQYF.